What follows are 31 T cell receptor beta chains derived from one specimen sequenced in a study of cytomegalovirus exposure and HLA in healthy donors. The PCR made use of 60 Vbeta and 13 Jbeta primers. Here immunoSEQ multiplex PCR was the method, and the copy in TCRdb shows in-frame clones only, minus some. The table lists 60,000 to 70,000 clones, roughly 80% of them singletons, with 2.5% to 3.5% in the top ten. Sequenced sample: PBMCs. These TCRs come from a woman aged 25 to 39 in good health and CMV-seronegative.

Written as DNA, the CDR3 is TGCAGCGCCGGACAGGGAGGTGAAAAACTGTTTTTT. Protein sequence: CSAGQGGEKLFF. The genes are TRBV29-1 and TRBJ1-4, with 8 bases fitting TRBD1. The CDR3 totals 12 residues. J lost 7 bases, V lost 7 bases, and 5 bases had no gene match. CDR1 is SQVTM, CDR2 ANQGSEA, per germline.

This clone showed up just a few times. The gene calls are TRBV12-5 and TRBJ2-3; 16 nucleotides line up with TRBD2. Germline CDR1 LGHNT, CDR2 FRNRAP. The junction had 12 bases not matched to a gene; V was cut back by 5 bases and J by 1 base. The CDR3 is 20 residues long. The CDR3 nucleotides are TGTGCTAGTGGTCCCCTGCGGGGACTAGCGGGAGGGCGACGCACAGATACGCAGTATTTT. This codes for CASGPLRGLAGGRRTDTQYF.

The chain employs TRBV27 and TRBJ1-5; D is perhaps TRBD1 (6 bases). Germline V gene data show CDR1 as MNHEY and CDR2 as SMNVEV (reference sequence). Trimming removed 5 bases from V and 3 bases from J, with 11 bases in between. This CDR3 has 14 amino acids. The CDR3 reads CASSMGGPNQPQHF. Written as DNA, the CDR3 is TGTGCCAGCAGTATGGGGGGGCCCAATCAGCCCCAGCATTTT.

The genes are TRBV4-3 and TRBJ2-2; the match to TRBD2 covers 7 bases. The V segment lost 1 base and the J segment 5 bases; nucleotides outside the gene matches: 7. Germline CDR1 and CDR2: LGHNA and YSLEER. The CDR3 is made up of 16 amino acids. The CDR3 sequence: CASSQGGSGATGELFF. As DNA, the CDR3 is TGCGCCAGCAGCCAAGGAGGGAGCGGGGCTACCGGGGAGCTGTTTTTT.

CDR3 in amino acids: CASSAAGTEAFF. The CDR3 DNA sequence: TGTGCCAGCAGCGCTGCAGGGACTGAAGCTTTCTTT. The chain recombines TRBV9 with TRBJ1-1, with D possibly TRBD1 on 5 matching bases. Per germline, CDR1 SGDLS and CDR2 YYNGEE. The CDR3 is 12 amino acids. Trimming shortened V by 3 bases and J by 5 bases, and 8 bases separated the two germline ends.

The rearrangement uses TRBV10-3 and TRBJ2-2; 8 nucleotides line up with TRBD2. CDR1 is ENHRY, CDR2 SYGVKD, per germline. V lost 6 bases and J lost 4; bases outside the gene matches: 7. CDR3 size: 15 residues. The chain's CDR3 is CAIRRGEDPTGELFF. The DNA of the CDR3 is TGTGCCATCAGGCGGGGGGAGGACCCCACCGGGGAGCTGTTTTTT.

This clone occurred a few times. This sequence joins TRBV4-1 and TRBJ1-5, with a weak D call TRBD1 (6 bases). This CDR3 is built from 16 residues. Trimming cost V 1 base and J 7 bases, with 17 bases left between them. CDR1 is MGHRA, CDR2 YSYEKL, per germline. The CDR3 DNA is TGCGCCAGCAGCCAAGCCTACGGGGGGGCTGGACAGCCCCAGCATTTT. Its translation: CASSQAYGGAGQPQHF.

Regarding this clone: A junction end diverges from the germline sequence, so it may reflect a read error. The chain carries TRBV9 and TRBJ2-1; the D gene is possibly TRBD2 (7 bases). Germline CDR1 is SGDLS and CDR2 is YYNGEE. This CDR3 contains 15 residues. DNA for the CDR3: TGTGCCAGCAGCGTAGAGGGGGGGCCCTACAATGGGCAGTTCTTC. This gives the protein CASSVEGGPYNGQFF.

The chain is built from TRBV7-2 and TRBJ2-5; D is possibly TRBD1 (6 bases). CDR1 and CDR2 (germline): SGHTA, FQGNSA. The CDR3 extends over 16 amino acids. The V end lost 1 base, the J end lost 3 bases, and 15 bases lay between the germline ends. The CDR3 coding sequence is TGTGCCAGCAGCTTAGGTCCGGCAGGGGTGAAAGAGACCCAGTACTTC. It yields the protein CASSLGPAGVKETQYF.

CDR3 bases: TGTGCCAGCAGCTTAAACCCGGGAGTGGAGACAGATACGCAGTATTTT. Protein sequence: CASSLNPGVETDTQYF. J is TRBJ2-3 and V is TRBV7-9; the D gene is possibly TRBD2 (6 bases). The germline V gene encodes CDR1 SEHNR and CDR2 FQNEAQ (reference sequence). This CDR3 region has 16 residues. V was trimmed by 2 bases and J by 3 bases, leaving 15 bases between them.

The chain carries TRBV11-2 and TRBJ2-1; TRBD1 might be the D (6 bases). The CDR3 runs to 15 residues. V gave up 3 bases and J gave up 2 bases, with 11 bases separating them. Per the germline V gene, CDR1 is SGHAT and CDR2 is FQNNGV. CDR3 sequence: CASSFDSGAYNEQFF. The CDR3 nucleotides are TGTGCCAGCAGCTTCGATTCAGGGGCCTACAATGAGCAGTTCTTC.

The chain employs TRBV7-2 and TRBJ2-3; 14 bases are a match to TRBD2. The germline gives CDR1 SGHTA, CDR2 FQGNSA. This CDR3 is built from 16 residues. V shed 3 bases and J 5 bases; nucleotides not matched to a gene: 4. The CDR3 nucleotides are TGTGCCAGCAGCTTGGGGACTAGCGGGAGTCGAGATACGCAGTATTTT. It is translated as CASSLGTSGSRDTQYF. The complete variable domain, with remaining parts taken from reference TRBV7-2 and TRBJ2-3, reads GAGVSQSPSNKVTEKGKDVELRCDPISGHTALYWYRQSLGQGLEFLIYFQGNSAPDKSGLPSDRFSAERTGGSVSTLTIQRTQQEDSAVYLCASSLGTSGSRDTQYFGPGTRLTVL.

The V gene is TRBV7-9, the J gene TRBJ1-1, with D possibly being TRBD1 (6 bases). The CDR3 is 15 amino acids. Trimming cost V 3 bases and J 1 base, with 12 bases left between them. In germline, CDR1 is SEHNR, CDR2 FQNEAQ (reference sequence). In nucleotides, the CDR3 is TGTGCCAGCAGCTTTAGGGACAAACCGAACACTGAAGCTTTCTTT. This codes for CASSFRDKPNTEAFF.

The chain recombines TRBV18 with TRBJ1-1; D may be TRBD1 (5 bases). The CDR3 runs to 13 residues. Looked up from germline, CDR1 is KGHSH and CDR2 is LQKENI. V was clipped by 4 bases and J by 5 bases, with 11 bases between them. DNA of the CDR3: TGTGCCAGCTCACAAGGGGAGGGGACTGAAGCTTTCTTT. Amino acids: CASSQGEGTEAFF.

The chain carries TRBV11-2 and TRBJ2-1; D not resolved. Deletions cut 3 bases from V and 3 bases from J, with 6 bases between. The CDR3 is 13 amino acids. Per the germline V gene, CDR1 is SGHAT and CDR2 is FQNNGV. Here the CDR3 DNA reads TGTGCCAGCAGCTTGAACAACTACAATGAGCAGTTCTTC. Amino acids: CASSLNNYNEQFF.

This chain connects TRBV30 to TRBJ2-2; D is unresolved. The germline V gene encodes CDR1 GTSNPN and CDR2 SVGIG (reference sequence). The CDR3 runs 13 residues. Trimming took 2 bases from V and 1 from J, leaving 5 bases between them. CDR3 sequence reads: CAWSTVNTGELFF. DNA for the CDR3: TGTGCCTGGAGTACGGTGAACACCGGGGAGCTGTTTTTT.

This chain links TRBV7-9 with TRBJ2-1, with TRBD2 matching 10 bases. The CDR3 extends over 15 amino acids. Losses at the gene ends were 1 base for V and 8 bases for J; bases not matched to a gene: 5. The germline V gene encodes CDR1 SEHNR and CDR2 FQNEAQ (reference sequence). The CDR3 DNA sequence: TGTGCCAGCAGCTTAGGGCTAGCGGGAGAGCATGAGCAGTTCTTC. Translation: CASSLGLAGEHEQFF. Full variable domain (remainder filled in from reference TRBV7-9 and TRBJ2-1): DTGVSQNPRHKITKRGQNVTFRCDPISEHNRLYWYRQTLGQGPEFLTYFQNEAQLEKSRLLSDRFSAERPKGSFSTLEIQRTEQGDSAMYLCASSLGLAGEHEQFFGPGTRLTVL.

The chain has TRBV5-4 and TRBJ2-7; 8 nucleotides agree with TRBD1. CDR1 is SGHNT and CDR2 is YYREEE in the germline V gene (reference sequence). Trimming cost V 2 bases and J 0 bases; bases outside gene matches: 4. The CDR3 contains 15 residues. CDR3 loop: CASSLGTGHSYEQYF. The CDR3 coding sequence is TGTGCCAGCAGCTTAGGGACAGGCCACTCCTACGAGCAGTACTTC.

This chain links TRBV27 with TRBJ1-2; D perhaps matches TRBD1 (5 bases). V dropped 6 bases and J dropped 4 bases, with 15 bases sitting between them. CDR1 is MNHEY, CDR2 SMNVEV, per germline (reference sequence). This CDR3 has 14 amino acids. CDR3 sequence (DNA): TGTGCCAGCAGGTCGGGGGGAGGGAGCTATGGCTACACCTTC. It is translated as CASRSGGGSYGYTF.

The V call is TRBV5-1, the J call TRBJ2-5, with 9 bases fitting TRBD2. The CDR3 is 15 amino acids. The V gene's germline CDR1 is SGHRS and CDR2 YFSETQ. V lost 0 bases to trimming and J lost 6 bases; unmatched junction nucleotides: 6. The chain's CDR3 is CASSLDSGSVKTQYF. In DNA, the CDR3 is TGCGCCAGCAGCTTGGATAGCGGGAGTGTAAAGACCCAGTACTTC.

The chain links TRBV9 to TRBJ2-2; D is possibly TRBD1 (5 bases). The CDR3 is made up of 15 amino acids. Between the trimmed V and J ends, which lost 3 bases and 2 bases, there was a span of 11 bases. Germline V gene data show CDR1 as SGDLS and CDR2 as YYNGEE. CDR3 loop: CASSASTANTGELFF. The CDR3 coding sequence is TGTGCCAGCAGCGCTTCGACAGCCAACACCGGGGAGCTGTTTTTT.

V usage is TRBV5-1 and J usage is TRBJ2-5; D is possibly TRBD2 (6 bases). Germline CDR1 SGHRS, CDR2 YFSETQ. V was clipped by 2 bases and J by 5 bases, with 22 bases between them. The CDR3 has 17 residues. The CDR3 DNA reads as TGCGCCAGCAGCTTTAAATTGACGGGAGCCGCGGGGGAGACCCAGTACTTC. Translated: CASSFKLTGAAGETQYF.

This clone was observed a handful of times. The chain has TRBV2 and TRBJ2-1; 9 nucleotides align to TRBD2. After removal of 6 bases from V and 1 base from J, the junction contained 13 bases not matched to a gene. The CDR3 consists of 18 residues. In germline, CDR1 is SNHLY, CDR2 FYNNEI. The CDR3 here is CASRTGTSLSSSYNEQFF. DNA for the CDR3: TGTGCCAGCAGAACCGGGACTAGCCTGTCGTCGTCCTACAATGAGCAGTTCTTC.

The chain is built from TRBV14 and TRBJ2-3; 7 bases map to TRBD1. This CDR3 is 15 amino acids long. Germline V gene data show CDR1 as SGHDN and CDR2 as FVKESK. V gave up 4 bases and J gave up 1 base; unmatched junction bases: 5. The CDR3 reads CASSLQGVGTDTQYF. The CDR3 nucleotides read TGTGCCAGCAGCCTGCAGGGGGTAGGCACAGATACGCAGTATTTT.

Only one count was recorded for this clone. V gene TRBV19 combines with J gene TRBJ2-2, with D possibly matching TRBD2 (5 bases). Germline-derived CDR1 and CDR2 are LNHDA and SQIVND (reference sequence). The CDR3 runs 15 residues. V was shortened by 5 bases and J by 6 bases, with 16 bases between the two germline ends. CDR3 nucleotides: TGTGCCAGTAGTCCCTTCCATGAGAGGGCCGGGGAGCTGTTTTTT. Its protein is CASSPFHERAGELFF.

Notes on this clone: At the DNA level, this CDR3 is encoded by other sequences in the same sample as well. V is TRBV7-6 and J is TRBJ2-1; 7 bases align to TRBD1. This CDR3 contains 14 residues. The V and J ends lost 1 base and 6 bases, in that order; junction bases with no gene match: 3. Germline CDR1 reads SGHVS; CDR2 reads FNYEAQ. The CDR3 nucleotides are TGTGCCAGCAGCTTAGGACAGGGTGGCAATGAGCAGTTCTTC. It encodes CASSLGQGGNEQFF.

This chain links TRBV7-9 with TRBJ1-1, with 7 nucleotides matching TRBD1. Trimming at V came to 1 base and at J to 0 bases, leaving 2 bases not matched to a gene. This CDR3 region has 15 residues. Germline lookup yields CDR1 SEHNR and CDR2 FQNEAQ (reference sequence). The CDR3 DNA is TGTGCCAGCAGCTTAGAAGGGGGCCTGAACACTGAAGCTTTCTTT. Its translation is CASSLEGGLNTEAFF.

The genes are TRBV30 and TRBJ1-1, with D possibly TRBD1 on 6 matching bases. Trimming removed 2 bases from V and 8 bases from J, with 9 bases in between. Per germline, CDR1 GTSNPN and CDR2 SVGIG (reference sequence). CDR3 size: 11 residues. The CDR3 coding sequence is TGTGCCTGGAGTACTACAGGGGAAGCTTTCTTT. Translated, it gives CAWSTTGEAFF.

J is TRBJ2-7 and V is TRBV19; TRBD1 agrees at 11 bases. The CDR3 sequence is 15 residues long. The ends lost 1 base at V and 2 bases at J; junction bases unmatched: 1. CDR1 and CDR2 from the germline V gene are LNHDA and SQIVND (reference sequence). CDR3 bases: TGTGCCAGTAGTATAGGGGGACAGGGGGCCTACGAGCAGTACTTC. Translated: CASSIGGQGAYEQYF.

This chain uses TRBV6-1 with TRBJ1-3; a possible D gene is TRBD1 (6 bases). The CDR3 consists of 13 residues. Germline V gives CDR1 MNHNS, CDR2 SASEGT. The V end was cut by 7 bases, the J end by 2 bases, with 9 bases between. CDR3 protein: CASIPGAGNTIYF. The CDR3 DNA follows: TGTGCCAGCATTCCAGGGGCTGGAAACACCATATATTTT.

This clone was observed a handful of times. The rearrangement uses TRBV6-1 and TRBJ1-2, with a weak D call TRBD1 (6 bases). The CDR3 is 14 amino acids. Per the germline V gene, CDR1 is MNHNS and CDR2 is SASEGT. Trimming cost V 5 bases and J 2 bases, with 12 bases left between them. The CDR3 bases are TGTGCCAGCAGTAAACAGGGATACAACTATGGCTACACCTTC. It translates to CASSKQGYNYGYTF.